The entry that follows covers one T cell receptor (beta chain) sequence. Here immunoSEQ multiplex PCR was the method, and the copy in TCRdb shows in-frame clones only, minus some. This table holds a few hundred thousand clones, 70% to 90% found once. This CDR3 spans 16 amino acids. CDR1 is SGHDT, CDR2 YYEEEE, per germline. Trimming pared 4 bases from V and 0 bases from J, leaving 11 bases between. This sample is part of a study of blood T cell repertoires in COVID-19. The wider study: The study drew acute and convalescent COVID-19 samples from the United States, Italy and Spain.

V and J are TRBV5-6 and TRBJ1-6, with D tentatively TRBD1 (5 bases). The TCR sequence derives from a man in his late teens or twenties with COVID-19, enrolled during active disease. The sequenced material came from peripheral blood. CDR3 sequence reads: CASSPRGSSYNSPLHF. The CDR3 DNA follows: TGTGCCAGCAGCCCGCGGGGGAGCTCCTATAATTCACCCCTCCACTTT.